This entry lists 5 T cell receptor beta chains sequenced from one sample in a study of blood T cell repertoires in COVID-19. Some clones are missing from TCRdb's copy, which holds only in-frame ones; the method was immunoSEQ multiplex PCR. The data contain about 250,000 clones, about 88% of them seen just once; the ten biggest clones take up 3%. The sample taken for sequencing was PBMCs or T cells enriched from blood (not recorded which). Receptors were obtained from a woman aged 45-65 years who had recovered from COVID-19.

The chain links TRBV14 to TRBJ2-1, with 9 nucleotides matching TRBD2. The V and J ends lost 4 bases and 7 bases, in that order; junction bases with no gene match: 11. Germline loops: CDR1 SGHDN, CDR2 FVKESK. CDR3 length: 16 amino acids. CDR3 region: CASSLGVVAGVNEQFF. The DNA for the CDR3 is TGTGCCAGCAGCCTGGGCGTGGTAGCGGGAGTAAATGAGCAGTTCTTC.

V and J are TRBV21-1 and TRBJ1-2; the table's D gene call, TRBD1, was not cross checked with the DNA. TRBV21-1 is a recognized pseudogene. There are 15 residues in the CDR3. CDR3 loop: CASNPWTGASYGYTF. The CDR3 DNA reads TGTGCCAGCAACCCATGGACAGGGGCGTCCTATGGCTACACCTTC.

This chain joins TRBV11-3 and TRBJ2-5; 7 bases match TRBD2. The CDR3 extends over 14 amino acids. Trimming removed 4 bases from V and 2 bases from J; junction bases left unmatched: 4. Germline V gene sequence: CDR1 SGHNT, CDR2 YENEEA. The CDR3 sequence: CASSSTSVQETQYF. The CDR3 DNA is TGTGCCAGCAGCTCAACTAGCGTTCAAGAGACCCAGTACTTC.

The chain combines TRBV20-1 with TRBJ1-1, with TRBD1 identical over 7 bases. The CDR3 has 11 amino acids. The germline gives CDR1 DFQATT, CDR2 SNEGSKA (reference sequence). The CDR3 spells CRVAGGFEAFF. The CDR3 DNA reads as TGCAGGGTTGCAGGGGGATTCGAAGCTTTCTTT.

V and J are TRBV14 and TRBJ1-1, with unresolved D. This CDR3 has 16 amino acids. The germline CDR1 and CDR2 sequences are SGHDN and FVKESK. V lost 0 bases and J 0 bases, leaving 11 bases between the germline ends. The CDR3 loop is CASSQDTGAVNTEAFF. CDR3 sequence (DNA): TGTGCCAGCAGCCAAGATACCGGCGCGGTGAACACTGAAGCTTTCTTT.